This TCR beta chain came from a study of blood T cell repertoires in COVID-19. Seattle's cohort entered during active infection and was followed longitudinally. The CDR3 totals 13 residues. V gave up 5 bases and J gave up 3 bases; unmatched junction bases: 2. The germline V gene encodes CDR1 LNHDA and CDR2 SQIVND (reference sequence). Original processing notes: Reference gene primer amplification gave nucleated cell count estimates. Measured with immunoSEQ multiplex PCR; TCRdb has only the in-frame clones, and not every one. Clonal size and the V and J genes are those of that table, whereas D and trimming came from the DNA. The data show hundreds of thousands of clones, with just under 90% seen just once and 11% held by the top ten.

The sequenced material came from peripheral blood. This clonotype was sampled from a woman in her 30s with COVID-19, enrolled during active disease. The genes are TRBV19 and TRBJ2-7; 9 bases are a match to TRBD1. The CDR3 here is CASSPTGGYEQYF. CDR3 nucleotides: TGTGCCAGTAGTCCGACAGGGGGCTACGAGCAGTACTTC.